The source of this TCR beta chain is a study of blood T cell repertoires in COVID-19. The table came from immunoSEQ multiplex PCR; TCRdb's copy has only in-frame clones and leaves some out. The sample includes fewer than 250,000 clones, roughly 80% of them seen just once. The CDR3 has 14 residues. The germline CDR1 and CDR2 sequences are MNHEY and SVGAGI. V was cut by 6 bases and J by 2 bases, with 13 bases left in between. The receptor comes from a woman between 25 and 40 years old who had recovered from COVID-19. This sequence joins TRBV6-5 and TRBJ1-1, with a tentative D call TRBD1 (6 bases). Sequenced input: PBMCs or T cells enriched from blood (not recorded which). The CDR3: CASRLNRANTEAFF. The CDR3 nucleotides read TGTGCCAGCAGATTAAACAGGGCCAACACTGAAGCTTTCTTT.